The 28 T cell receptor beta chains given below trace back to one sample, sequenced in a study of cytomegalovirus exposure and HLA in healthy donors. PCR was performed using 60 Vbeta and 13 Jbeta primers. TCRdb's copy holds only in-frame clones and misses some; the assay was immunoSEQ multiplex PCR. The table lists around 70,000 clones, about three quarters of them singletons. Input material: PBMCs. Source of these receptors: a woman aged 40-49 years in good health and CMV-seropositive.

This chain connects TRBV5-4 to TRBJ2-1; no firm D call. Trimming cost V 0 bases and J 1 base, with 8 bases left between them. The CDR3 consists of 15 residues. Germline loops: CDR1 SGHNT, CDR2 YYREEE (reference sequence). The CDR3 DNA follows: TGTGCCAGCAGCTTGGACACCTCTTCCTACAATGAGCAGTTCTTC. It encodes CASSLDTSSYNEQFF.

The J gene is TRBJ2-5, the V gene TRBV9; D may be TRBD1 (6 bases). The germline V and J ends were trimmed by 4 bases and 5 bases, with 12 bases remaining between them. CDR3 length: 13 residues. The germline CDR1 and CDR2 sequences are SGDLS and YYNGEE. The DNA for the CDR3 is TGTGCCAGCAGCACACAGGGATCGGAGACCCAGTACTTC. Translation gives CASSTQGSETQYF.

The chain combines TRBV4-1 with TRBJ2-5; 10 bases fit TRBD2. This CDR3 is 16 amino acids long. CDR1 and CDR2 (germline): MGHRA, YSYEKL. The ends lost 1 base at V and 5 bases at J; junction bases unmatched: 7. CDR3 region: CASSQGNSGGTETQYF. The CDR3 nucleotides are TGCGCCAGCAGCCAAGGAAATAGCGGGGGGACGGAGACCCAGTACTTC.

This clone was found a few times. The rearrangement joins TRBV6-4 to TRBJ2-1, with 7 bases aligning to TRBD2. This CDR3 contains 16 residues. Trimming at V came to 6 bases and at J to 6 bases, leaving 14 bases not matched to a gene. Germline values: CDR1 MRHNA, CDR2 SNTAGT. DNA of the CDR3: TGTGCCAGCAGCCGTTCGGGGGGTGGAGAGGGCAATGAGCAGTTCTTC. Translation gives CASSRSGGGEGNEQFF.

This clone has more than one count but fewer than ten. CDR3 nucleotide sequence: TGTGCCTGGAGTGTAGGGCTAGCGGGGGGCACAGATACGCAGTATTTT. It yields the protein CAWSVGLAGGTDTQYF. The chain links TRBV30 to TRBJ2-3; 10 bases map to TRBD2. Germline V gene sequence: CDR1 GTSNPN, CDR2 SVGIG (reference sequence). The J segment lost 1 base and the V segment lost 0 bases, leaving 4 bases of the junction unmatched. The CDR3 is 16 amino acids.

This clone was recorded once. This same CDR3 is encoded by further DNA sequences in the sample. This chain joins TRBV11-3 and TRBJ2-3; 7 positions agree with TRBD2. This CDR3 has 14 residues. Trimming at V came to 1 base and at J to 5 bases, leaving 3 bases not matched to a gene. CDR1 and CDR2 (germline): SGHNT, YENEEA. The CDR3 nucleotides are TGTGCCAGCAGCTTAGTGGCTAGCGGAGATACGCAGTATTTT. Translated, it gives CASSLVASGDTQYF.

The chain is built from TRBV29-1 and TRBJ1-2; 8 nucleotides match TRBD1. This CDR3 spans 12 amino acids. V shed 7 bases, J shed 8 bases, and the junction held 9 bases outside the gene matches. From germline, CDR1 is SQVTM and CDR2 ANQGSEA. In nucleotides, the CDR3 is TGCAGCGGGCGACAGGGGCCCGGGGGCTACACCTTC. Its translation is CSGRQGPGGYTF.

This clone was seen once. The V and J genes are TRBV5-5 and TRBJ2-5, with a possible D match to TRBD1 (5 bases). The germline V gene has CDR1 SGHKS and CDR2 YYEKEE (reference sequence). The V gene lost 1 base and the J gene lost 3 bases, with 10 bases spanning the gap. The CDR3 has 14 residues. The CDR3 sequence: CASSLQGREETQYF. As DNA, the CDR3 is TGTGCCAGCAGCTTGCAGGGAAGGGAAGAGACCCAGTACTTC.

CDR3 residues: CASSFASSGQGTDTQYF. The CDR3 DNA is TGTGCCAGCAGCTTTGCTTCTTCTGGACAGGGTACAGATACGCAGTATTTT. The chain recombines TRBV7-9 with TRBJ2-3; 8 nucleotides agree with TRBD1. V shed 3 bases and J 3 bases; nucleotides not matched to a gene: 11. This CDR3 has 17 amino acids. Germline V gene sequence: CDR1 SEHNR, CDR2 FQNEAQ (reference sequence).

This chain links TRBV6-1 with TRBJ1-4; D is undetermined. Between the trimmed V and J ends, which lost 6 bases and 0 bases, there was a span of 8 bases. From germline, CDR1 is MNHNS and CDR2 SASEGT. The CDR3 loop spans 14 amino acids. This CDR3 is CASREPATNEKLFF. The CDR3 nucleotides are TGTGCCAGCAGGGAGCCTGCAACTAATGAAAAACTGTTTTTT.

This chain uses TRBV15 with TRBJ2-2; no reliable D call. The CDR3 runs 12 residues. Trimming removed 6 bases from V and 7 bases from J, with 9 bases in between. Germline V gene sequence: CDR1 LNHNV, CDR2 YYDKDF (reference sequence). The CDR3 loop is CATRAPGGELFF. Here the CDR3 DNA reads TGTGCCACCAGGGCTCCGGGCGGGGAGCTGTTTTTT.

In DNA form, the CDR3 reads TGTGCCACCAGCAGAGATGTTAGCAATGAGCAGTTCTTC. As protein: CATSRDVSNEQFF. This chain connects TRBV15 to TRBJ2-1; D is undetermined. Looked up from germline, CDR1 is LNHNV and CDR2 is YYDKDF (reference sequence). This CDR3 spans 13 amino acids. With 0 bases removed from V and 6 bases from J, the gap between germline ends came to 6 bases.

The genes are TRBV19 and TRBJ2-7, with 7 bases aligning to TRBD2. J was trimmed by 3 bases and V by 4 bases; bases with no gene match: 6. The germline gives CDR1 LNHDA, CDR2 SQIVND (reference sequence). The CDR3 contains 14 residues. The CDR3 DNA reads TGTGCCAGTAGTACGACCTGGACTAGCTACGAGCAGTACTTC. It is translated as CASSTTWTSYEQYF.

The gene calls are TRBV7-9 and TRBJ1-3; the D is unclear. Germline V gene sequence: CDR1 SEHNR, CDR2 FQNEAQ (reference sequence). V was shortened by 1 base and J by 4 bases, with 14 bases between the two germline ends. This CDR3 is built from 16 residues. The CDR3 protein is CASSLVGGGAGNTIYF. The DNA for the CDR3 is TGTGCCAGCAGCTTAGTGGGCGGAGGAGCGGGAAACACCATATATTTT.

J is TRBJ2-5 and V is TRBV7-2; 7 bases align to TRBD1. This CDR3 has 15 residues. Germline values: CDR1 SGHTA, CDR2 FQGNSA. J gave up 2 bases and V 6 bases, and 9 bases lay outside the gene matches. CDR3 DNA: TGTGCCAGCAGTCGGGCGACAGGGTTACAAGAGACCCAGTACTTC. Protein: CASSRATGLQETQYF.

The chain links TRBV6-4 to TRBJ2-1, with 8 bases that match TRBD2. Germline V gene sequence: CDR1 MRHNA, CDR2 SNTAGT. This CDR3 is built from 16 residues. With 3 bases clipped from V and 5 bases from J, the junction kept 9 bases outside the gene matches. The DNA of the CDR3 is TGTGCCAGCAGTGATAATGTTGGCGGGGGGCACAATGAGCAGTTCTTC. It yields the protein CASSDNVGGGHNEQFF.

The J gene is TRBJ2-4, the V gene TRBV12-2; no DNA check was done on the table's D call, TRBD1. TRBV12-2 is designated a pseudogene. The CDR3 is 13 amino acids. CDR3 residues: CASRLAYRGLRYF. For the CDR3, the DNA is TGTGCAAGTCGCTTAGCGTATAGGGGCCTCCGGTACTTC.

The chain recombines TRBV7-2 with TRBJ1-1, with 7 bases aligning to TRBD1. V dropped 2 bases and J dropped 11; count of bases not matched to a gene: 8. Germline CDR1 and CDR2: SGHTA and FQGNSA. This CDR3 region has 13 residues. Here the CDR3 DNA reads TGTGCCAGCAGCTTAAGGGGACAGACTGCGGCTTTCTTT. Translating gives CASSLRGQTAAFF.

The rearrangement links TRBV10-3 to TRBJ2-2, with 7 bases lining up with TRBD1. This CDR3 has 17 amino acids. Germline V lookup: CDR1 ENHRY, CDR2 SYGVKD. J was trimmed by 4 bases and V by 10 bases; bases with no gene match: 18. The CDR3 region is CATQRQGIGAGTGELFF. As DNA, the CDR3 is TGTGCCACCCAGAGACAGGGCATCGGGGCGGGCACCGGGGAGCTGTTTTTT.

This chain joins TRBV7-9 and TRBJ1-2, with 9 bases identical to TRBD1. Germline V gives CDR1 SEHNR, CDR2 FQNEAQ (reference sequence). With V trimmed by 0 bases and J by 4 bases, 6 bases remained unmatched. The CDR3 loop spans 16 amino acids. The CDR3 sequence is CASSLASGTGLYGYTF. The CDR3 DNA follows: TGTGCCAGCAGCTTAGCTAGTGGGACAGGGCTCTATGGCTACACCTTC. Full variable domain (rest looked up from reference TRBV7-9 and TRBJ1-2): DTGVSQNPRHKITKRGQNVTFRCDPISEHNRLYWYRQTLGQGPEFLTYFQNEAQLEKSRLLSDRFSAERPKGSFSTLEIQRTEQGDSAMYLCASSLASGTGLYGYTFGSGTRLTVV.

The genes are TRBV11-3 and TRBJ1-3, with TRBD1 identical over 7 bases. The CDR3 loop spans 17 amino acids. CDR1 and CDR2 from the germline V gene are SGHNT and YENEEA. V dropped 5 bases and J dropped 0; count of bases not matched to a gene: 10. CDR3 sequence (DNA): TGTGCCAGCAGCCCTTCCGGAGCAGGGGGCTCTGGAAACACCATATATTTT. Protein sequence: CASSPSGAGGSGNTIYF.

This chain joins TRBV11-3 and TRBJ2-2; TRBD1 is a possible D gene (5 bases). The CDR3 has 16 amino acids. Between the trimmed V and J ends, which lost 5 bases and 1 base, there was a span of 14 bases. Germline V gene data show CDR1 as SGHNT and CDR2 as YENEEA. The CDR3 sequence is CASSPHWQGNTGELFF. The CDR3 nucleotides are TGTGCCAGCAGCCCCCATTGGCAGGGGAACACCGGGGAGCTGTTTTTT. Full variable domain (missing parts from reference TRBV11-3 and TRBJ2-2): EAGVVQSPRYKIIEKKQPVAFWCNPISGHNTLYWYLQNLGQGPELLIRYENEEAVDDSQLPKDRFSAERLKGVDSTLKIQPAELGDSAVYLCASSPHWQGNTGELFFGEGSRLTVL.

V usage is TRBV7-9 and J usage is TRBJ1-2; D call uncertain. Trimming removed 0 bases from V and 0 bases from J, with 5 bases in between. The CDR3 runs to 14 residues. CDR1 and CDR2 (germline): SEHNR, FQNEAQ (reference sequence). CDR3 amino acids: CASSLAISNYGYTF. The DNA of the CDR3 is TGTGCCAGCAGCTTAGCCATTTCTAACTATGGCTACACCTTC.

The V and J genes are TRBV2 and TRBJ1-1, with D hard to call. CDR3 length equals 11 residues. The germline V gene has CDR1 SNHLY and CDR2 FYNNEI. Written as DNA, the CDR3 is TGTGCGGGCAGAATGAACACTGAAGCTTTCTTT. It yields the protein CAGRMNTEAFF.

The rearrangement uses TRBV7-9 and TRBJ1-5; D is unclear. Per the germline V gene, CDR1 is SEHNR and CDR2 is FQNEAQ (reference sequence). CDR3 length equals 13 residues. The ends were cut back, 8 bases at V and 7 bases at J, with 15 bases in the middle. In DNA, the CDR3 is TGTGCCAGCGTGGAGGGTGAAGGACAGCCCCAGCATTTT. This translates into CASVEGEGQPQHF.

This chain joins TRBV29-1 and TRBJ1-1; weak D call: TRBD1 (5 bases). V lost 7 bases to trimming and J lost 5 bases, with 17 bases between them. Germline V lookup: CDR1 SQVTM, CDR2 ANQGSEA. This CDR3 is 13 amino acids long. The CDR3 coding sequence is TGCAGCGGCACGACAGATAGTTTAACTGAAGCTTTCTTT. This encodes CSGTTDSLTEAFF.

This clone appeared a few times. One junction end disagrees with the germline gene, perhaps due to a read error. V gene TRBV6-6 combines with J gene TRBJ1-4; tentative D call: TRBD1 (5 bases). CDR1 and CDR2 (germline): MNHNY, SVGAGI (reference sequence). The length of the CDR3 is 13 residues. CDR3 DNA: TGTGCCAGCAGTTACTCGACGCAGGGAGGTATGAGTTTT. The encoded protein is CASSYSTQGGMSF.

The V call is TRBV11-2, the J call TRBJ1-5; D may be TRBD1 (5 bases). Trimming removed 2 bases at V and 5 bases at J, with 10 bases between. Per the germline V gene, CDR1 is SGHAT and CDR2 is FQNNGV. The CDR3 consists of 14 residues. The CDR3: CASSLLGGDQPQHF. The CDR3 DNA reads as TGTGCCAGCAGCTTACTCGGGGGAGATCAGCCCCAGCATTTT. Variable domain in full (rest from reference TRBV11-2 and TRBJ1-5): EAGVAQSPRYKIIEKRQSVAFWCNPISGHATLYWYQQILGQGPKLLIQFQNNGVVDDSQLPKDRFSAERLKGVDSTLKIQPAKLEDSAVYLCASSLLGGDQPQHFGDGTRLSIL.